The 6 T cell receptor beta chains listed next were all sequenced from one sample in a study of T cell responses to AZD1222 COVID-19 vaccine. Clones were read by immunoSEQ multiplex PCR, and TCRdb kept only the in-frame ones, dropping some. The sample holds about 140,000 clones, 85% to 90% seen once. The sample in question was peripheral blood, obtained on day 0 of AZD1222 vaccination. The receptor source for this set is an adult in good health.

The rearrangement links TRBV5-4 to TRBJ1-2; 8 bases are shared with TRBD1. The V and J ends lost 2 bases and 4 bases, in that order; junction bases with no gene match: 7. Per the germline V gene, CDR1 is SGHNT and CDR2 is YYREEE (reference sequence). CDR3 length: 15 amino acids. This chain's CDR3 is CASSLDRGSFYGYTF. The CDR3 nucleotides are TGTGCCAGCAGCTTAGACAGGGGATCCTTCTATGGCTACACCTTC. The full variable domain, completed using reference TRBV5-4 and TRBJ1-2, is ETGVTQSPTHLIKTRGQQVTLRCSSQSGHNTVSWYQQALGQGPQFIFQYYREEENGRGNFPPRFSGLQFPNYSSELNVNALELDDSALYLCASSLDRGSFYGYTFGSGTRLTVV.

The gene calls are TRBV28 and TRBJ2-3, with a possible D match to TRBD2 (6 bases). Trimming cost V 3 bases and J 4 bases, with 11 bases left between them. Germline V gene lookup returns CDR1 MDHEN and CDR2 SYDVKM. The CDR3 has 14 residues. CDR3 coding DNA: TGTGCCAGCAGTTTTGCTGGGAGGCCAGATACGCAGTATTTT. This codes for CASSFAGRPDTQYF.

This clone showed up just once. The chain is built from TRBV5-1 and TRBJ1-5; no clear D gene. Germline CDR1 is SGHRS and CDR2 is YFSETQ. Trimming left V 4 bases short and J 2 bases short, with 10 bases between. This CDR3 comprises 14 residues. This chain's CDR3 is CASSPGWGNQPQHF. CDR3 DNA sequence: TGCGCCAGCAGCCCGGGATGGGGCAATCAGCCCCAGCATTTT.

This rearrangement joins TRBV27 to TRBJ1-1; TRBD1 agrees at 12 bases. After removal of 5 bases from V and 3 bases from J, the junction contained 4 bases not matched to a gene. CDR1 is MNHEY, CDR2 SMNVEV, per germline (reference sequence). The CDR3 is 15 amino acids. The CDR3 sequence: CASSPGTGGYTEAFF. Written as DNA, the CDR3 is TGTGCCAGCAGTCCCGGGACAGGGGGCTACACTGAAGCTTTCTTT.

As to this clone: Other DNA sequences in this sample translate to the same CDR3. This chain connects TRBV3-1 (or the pseudogene TRBV3-2) to TRBJ1-1; no reliable D call. Trimming removed 1 base at V and 5 bases at J, with 11 bases between. The CDR3 sequence is 14 residues long. CDR1 is LGHDT and CDR2 is YNNKEL in the germline V gene (reference sequence). CDR3 protein: CASSQGGRSTEAFF. The CDR3 nucleotides read TGTGCCAGCAGCCAAGGAGGGAGGTCGACTGAAGCTTTCTTT.

The V gene is TRBV10-3, the J gene TRBJ1-5, with 9 bases lining up with TRBD1. Losses at the gene ends were 6 bases for V and 0 bases for J; bases not matched to a gene: 0. CDR1 and CDR2 (germline): ENHRY, SYGVKD. The CDR3 extends over 14 amino acids. CDR3 residues: CAIRGQGSNQPQHF. The CDR3 DNA reads as TGTGCCATCAGGGGACAGGGTAGCAATCAGCCCCAGCATTTT.